The clone carrying this T cell receptor beta chain was detected a few times. Donors were systemically healthy Caucasian individuals from Russia aged about 6 to 95 years. The source of the sample is a study of blood T cells in healthy people across ages. A J-beta primer mix and a sample-barcoded 5' primer were used in a second PCR of about 7 to 12 cycles. In TCRdb, the 5' RACE reads were re-called with MiXCR into one record per CDR3 protein. The sample carries around 800,000 distinct CDR3 sequences, roughly 26% recorded once. CDR1 and CDR2 from the germline V gene are ENHRY and SYGVKD. J lost 3 bases, V lost 8 bases, and 16 bases had no gene match. The length of the CDR3 is 17 residues. This sample was shared with a second study, whose subject was T cells of mothers and their children. This second study notes: For cDNA synthesis, the complete extracted RNA was used (around 1.5 ug per 15 ul). The effect of thymic selection on TCR recombination output is similar between related and unrelated pairs. An overlap that was slightly higher, though non-significant, was seen in related mother-child pairs versus unrelated pairs.

The TCR sequence derives from a boy younger than 18 in good health. The sequenced material came from blood. This rearrangement joins TRBV10-3 to TRBJ2-5, with TRBD2 matching over 9 bases. The CDR3 sequence: CAIPQRGDPLPKETQYF. The CDR3 coding sequence is TGTGCCATCCCCCAGCGGGGGGACCCATTACCTAAAGAGACCCAGTACTTC.